A selection of T cell receptor beta chains follows, all from one sample in a study of vaccination and CD4 T cells after COVID-19. Their antigen targets remain unknown. TCRdb processed the PCR reads anew with MiXCR; each CDR3 protein has one entry. The table includes roughly 15,000 distinct CDR3 sequences, about 28% detected once. The sample was cultured CD4+ T cells from blood. The receptors shown here come from a human donor with COVID-19. Both conserved end residues are part of each CDR3. Each record gives: V gene, clone size, J gene, D gene, CDR3 DNA, CDR3 protein. D genes are given only for firm matches. Clone size is shown for a subset of rows, as once, few, many or a class of expanded clone.

>TRBV7-6|once|TRBJ2-5|-
TGTGCCAGCAGCATCGGGCCGAAAGAGACCCAGTACTTC
CASSIGPKETQYF
>TRBV19|few|TRBJ2-4|TRBD1
TGTGCCAGTATCGCCCCCGGGGGGACAGGGTTACGATTATCAAACATTCAGTACTTC
CASIAPGGTGLRLSNIQYF
>TRBV4-1|few|TRBJ2-2|TRBD1
TGCGCCACCCGACAGGGCCCCGCGAACACCGGGGAGCTGTTTTTT
CATRQGPANTGELFF
>TRBV11-3|-|TRBJ1-6|-
TGTGCCAGCAGCTTAGCGAGGGAGGCACCCCTCCACTTT
CASSLAREAPLHF
>TRBV28|few|TRBJ1-5|-
TGTGCCAGCAGAGCCGGGTCCCTTTCCCGCGAGGGCAATCAGCCCCAGCATTTT
CASRAGSLSREGNQPQHF
>TRBV7-2|-|TRBJ1-4|TRBD1
TGTGCCAGCAGCTTCCGAACAGGGGGAGCTAATGAAAAACTGTTTTTT
CASSFRTGGANEKLFF
>TRBV7-2|-|TRBJ2-7|TRBD1
TGTGCCAGCAGCTTTCTTCGGGACAGGGCCTCCTACGAGCAGTACTTC
CASSFLRDRASYEQYF
>TRBV6-1|few|TRBJ2-7|-
TGTGCCAGTCACTCAGCGTGGGACGAGCAGTACTTC
CASHSAWDEQYF
>TRBV10-3|few|TRBJ2-2|TRBD2
TGTGCCATCACCCCGGCTAGCGGGGGAAAGAACACCGGGGAGCTGTTTTTT
CAITPASGGKNTGELFF
>TRBV4-2|-|TRBJ2-5|TRBD2
TGTGCCAGCAGCCGGGGACTAGCGGGGGGGCGGGCGTCGAGGCAGGAGACCCAGTACTTC
CASSRGLAGGRASRQETQYF
>TRBV6-1|-|TRBJ2-1|TRBD2
TGTGCCAGCAGTCAGATAGCGGGGGGGGGCCACAATGAGCAGTTCTTC
CASSQIAGGGHNEQFF
>TRBV28|few|TRBJ2-1|-
TGTGCCAGCACGGGTCTCGGGTACAATGAGCAGTTCTTC
CASTGLGYNEQFF
>TRBV6-1|medium-sized|TRBJ1-1|-
TGTGCCAGCAGCGGACGTAGCACTGAAGCTTTCTTT
CASSGRSTEAFF
>TRBV19|-|TRBJ2-3|-
TGTGCCGCCTCTATGGCCGGGAGAGATACGCAGTATTTT
CAASMAGRDTQYF
>TRBV7-2|few|TRBJ2-1|TRBD1
TGTGCCAGCAGCCATCCTGCCAGGGGGAGCTCCTACAATGAGCAGTTCTTC
CASSHPARGSSYNEQFF
>TRBV5-1|-|TRBJ1-6|TRBD1
TGCGCCAGCAGCCCCCGGGACAGGGGCTCTCCCGGTGTGGCCCTCCACTTT
CASSPRDRGSPGVALHF